The 11 T cell receptor beta chains below come from one sample, sequenced in a study of blood T cell repertoires in COVID-19. Sequencing was performed with immunoSEQ multiplex PCR; in TCRdb, only in-frame clones are kept and a portion is missing. This sample has some 350,000 clones, with about 88% found just once. The sequencing sample was made of PBMCs or T cells enriched from blood (not recorded which). The receptors come from a woman in her twenties or thirties who had recovered from COVID-19.

The chain has TRBV7-6 and TRBJ1-2; 11 bases match TRBD1. The V gene end was trimmed by 5 bases and the J gene end by 6 bases; junction bases not matched to a gene: 17. Germline lookup yields CDR1 SGHVS and CDR2 FNYEAQ. This CDR3 spans 18 amino acids. CDR3 protein: CASSPIQDGQGAVDGYTF. The CDR3 bases are TGTGCCAGCAGCCCGATTCAGGACGGACAGGGGGCGGTTGATGGCTACACCTTC.

The chain carries TRBV4-2 and TRBJ1-5; D possibly corresponds to TRBD1 (5 bases). Germline V lookup: CDR1 LGHNA, CDR2 YNFKEQ. CDR3 length equals 17 residues. V was clipped by 0 bases and J by 0 bases, with 12 bases between them. This chain's CDR3 is CASSQDSRGNSNQPQHF. In DNA, the CDR3 is TGTGCCAGCAGCCAAGATAGTCGGGGGAATAGCAATCAGCCCCAGCATTTT.

The V call is TRBV11-2, the J call TRBJ2-1, with 9 bases that match TRBD1. Unmatched junction bases numbered 7, after V lost 5 bases and J lost 5 bases. The CDR3 runs 15 residues. Per the germline V gene, CDR1 is SGHAT and CDR2 is FQNNGV. The CDR3 nucleotides are TGTGCCAGCAGCAGTTGGGACAGGGATAACAATGAGCAGTTCTTC. It specifies CASSSWDRDNNEQFF.

V is TRBV13 and J is TRBJ2-3, with 13 positions matching TRBD2. Germline lookup yields CDR1 PRHDT and CDR2 FYEKMQ (reference sequence). V dropped 3 bases and J dropped 3; count of bases not matched to a gene: 9. This CDR3 has 18 amino acids. CDR3 sequence reads: CASSLRLAGGPRTDTQYF. The CDR3 bases are TGTGCCAGCAGCTTGAGACTAGCGGGGGGCCCCCGAACAGATACGCAGTATTTT.

The chain joins TRBV5-1 to TRBJ1-5; 7 bases match TRBD1. Germline lookup yields CDR1 SGHRS and CDR2 YFSETQ. CDR3 size: 16 residues. V shed 4 bases, J shed 6 bases, and the junction held 13 bases outside the gene matches. CDR3 sequence: CASSPGTAAPGQPQHF. CDR3 nucleotides: TGCGCCAGCAGCCCCGGGACAGCCGCACCAGGTCAGCCCCAGCATTTT.

The genes are TRBV28 and TRBJ1-1; TRBD1 aligns across 8 bases. J lost 4 bases, V lost 5 bases, and 9 bases had no gene match. The CDR3 consists of 15 residues. Looked up from germline, CDR1 is MDHEN and CDR2 is SYDVKM. CDR3 sequence reads: CASSRARGLGTEAFF. Written as DNA, the CDR3 is TGTGCCAGCAGTCGCGCCAGGGGGCTCGGCACTGAAGCTTTCTTT.

The J gene is TRBJ2-3, the V gene TRBV19; 10 bases fit TRBD1. Germline lookup yields CDR1 LNHDA and CDR2 SQIVND (reference sequence). The CDR3 consists of 17 residues. V dropped 5 bases and J dropped 4; count of bases not matched to a gene: 12. The CDR3 bases are TGTGCCAGTAGTCCCACATCCGGGACAGGGGCCCCAGATACGCAGTATTTT. As protein: CASSPTSGTGAPDTQYF.

The chain combines TRBV4-2 with TRBJ1-5; perhaps TRBD1 as D (6 bases). The CDR3 length is 14 residues. Germline-derived CDR1 and CDR2 are LGHNA and YNFKEQ. Trimming cost V 3 bases and J 3 bases, with 9 bases left between them. CDR3 nucleotide sequence: TGTGCCAGCAGCCAGACAGGATACAATCAGCCCCAGCATTTT. Protein sequence: CASSQTGYNQPQHF.

This sequence joins TRBV5-4 and TRBJ2-5; D may be TRBD2 (5 bases). The CDR3 spans 14 residues. The V gene's germline CDR1 is SGHNT and CDR2 YYREEE (reference sequence). V was shortened by 1 base and J by 2 bases, with 9 bases between the two germline ends. The CDR3 coding sequence is TGTGCCAGCAGCTTGACTAGTTCTCAAGAGACCCAGTACTTC. Protein sequence: CASSLTSSQETQYF.

This chain connects TRBV7-9 to TRBJ2-1; 7 nucleotides line up with TRBD2. There are 17 residues in the CDR3. J lost 4 bases, V lost 0 bases, and 9 bases had no gene match. Germline V gene sequence: CDR1 SEHNR, CDR2 FQNEAQ (reference sequence). The CDR3 reads CASSLATASGVYNEQFF. As DNA, the CDR3 is TGTGCCAGCAGCTTAGCAACGGCCAGCGGGGTATACAATGAGCAGTTCTTC.

The chain combines TRBV2 with TRBJ2-7; perhaps TRBD1 as D (6 bases). This CDR3 spans 12 amino acids. The V gene's germline CDR1 is SNHLY and CDR2 FYNNEI. The V and J ends lost 9 bases and 2 bases respectively, with 11 bases between them. The CDR3 DNA follows: TGTGCCAGTTACAGGGCCCCCTACGAGCAGTACTTC. Encoded protein: CASYRAPYEQYF.